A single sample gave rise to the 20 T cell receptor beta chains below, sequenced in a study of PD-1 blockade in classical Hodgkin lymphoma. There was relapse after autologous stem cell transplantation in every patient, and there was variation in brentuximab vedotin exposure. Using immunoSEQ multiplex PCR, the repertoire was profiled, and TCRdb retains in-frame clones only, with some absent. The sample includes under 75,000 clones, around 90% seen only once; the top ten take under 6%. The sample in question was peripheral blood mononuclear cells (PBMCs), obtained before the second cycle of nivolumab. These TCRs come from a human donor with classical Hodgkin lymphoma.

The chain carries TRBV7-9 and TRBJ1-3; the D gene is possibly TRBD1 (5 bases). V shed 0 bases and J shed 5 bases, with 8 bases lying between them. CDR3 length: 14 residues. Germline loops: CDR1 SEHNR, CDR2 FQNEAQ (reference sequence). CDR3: CASSLADSRNTIYF. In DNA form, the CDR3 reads TGTGCCAGCAGCTTAGCCGACAGTCGAAACACCATATATTTT.

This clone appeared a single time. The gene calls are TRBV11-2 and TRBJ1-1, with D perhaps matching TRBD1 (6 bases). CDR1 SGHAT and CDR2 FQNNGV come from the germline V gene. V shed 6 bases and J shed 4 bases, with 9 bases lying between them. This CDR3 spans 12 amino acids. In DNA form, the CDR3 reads TGTGCCAGCAGTACAGGGAGCACTGAAGCTTTCTTT. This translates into CASSTGSTEAFF. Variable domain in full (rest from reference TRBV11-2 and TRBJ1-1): EAGVAQSPRYKIIEKRQSVAFWCNPISGHATLYWYQQILGQGPKLLIQFQNNGVVDDSQLPKDRFSAERLKGVDSTLKIQPAKLEDSAVYLCASSTGSTEAFFGQGTRLTVV.

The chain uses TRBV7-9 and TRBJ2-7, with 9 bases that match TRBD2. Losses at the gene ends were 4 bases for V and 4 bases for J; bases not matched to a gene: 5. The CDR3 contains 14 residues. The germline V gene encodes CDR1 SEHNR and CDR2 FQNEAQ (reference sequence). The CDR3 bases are TGTGCCAGCAGCTGGGCGGGGGGGCCTTACGAGCAGTACTTC. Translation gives CASSWAGGPYEQYF.

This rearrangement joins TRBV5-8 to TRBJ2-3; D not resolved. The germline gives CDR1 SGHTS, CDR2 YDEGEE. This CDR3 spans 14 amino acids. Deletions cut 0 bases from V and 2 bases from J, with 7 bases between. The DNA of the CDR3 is TGTGCCAGCAGCTTGGTTGGCCTCACAGATACGCAGTATTTT. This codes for CASSLVGLTDTQYF.

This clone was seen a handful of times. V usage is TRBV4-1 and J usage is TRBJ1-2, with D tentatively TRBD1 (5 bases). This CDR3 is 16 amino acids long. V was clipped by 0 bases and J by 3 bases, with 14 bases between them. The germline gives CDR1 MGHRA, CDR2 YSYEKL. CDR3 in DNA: TGCGCCAGCAGCCAAGAGCCACCCGGGGGGTACTATGGCTACACCTTC. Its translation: CASSQEPPGGYYGYTF.

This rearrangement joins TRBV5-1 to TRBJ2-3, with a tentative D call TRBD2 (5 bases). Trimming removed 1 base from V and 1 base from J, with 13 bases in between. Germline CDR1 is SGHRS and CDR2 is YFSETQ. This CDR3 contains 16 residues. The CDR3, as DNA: TGCGCCAGCAGCTTGCCTGGAGGCGGTGGCACAGATACGCAGTATTTT. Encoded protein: CASSLPGGGGTDTQYF.

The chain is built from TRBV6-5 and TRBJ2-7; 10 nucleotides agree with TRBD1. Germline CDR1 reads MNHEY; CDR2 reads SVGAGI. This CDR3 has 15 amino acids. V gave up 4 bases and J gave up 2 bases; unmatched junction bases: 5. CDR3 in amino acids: CASSSGGTGAYEQYF. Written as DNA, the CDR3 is TGTGCCAGCAGTTCTGGGGGGACAGGGGCCTACGAGCAGTACTTC.

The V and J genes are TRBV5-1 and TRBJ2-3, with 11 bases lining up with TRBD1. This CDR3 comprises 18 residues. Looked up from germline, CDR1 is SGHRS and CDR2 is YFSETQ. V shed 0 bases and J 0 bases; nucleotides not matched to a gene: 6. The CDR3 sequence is CASSLVGQGALSTDTQYF. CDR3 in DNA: TGCGCCAGCAGCTTGGTAGGACAGGGGGCGCTTAGCACAGATACGCAGTATTTT.

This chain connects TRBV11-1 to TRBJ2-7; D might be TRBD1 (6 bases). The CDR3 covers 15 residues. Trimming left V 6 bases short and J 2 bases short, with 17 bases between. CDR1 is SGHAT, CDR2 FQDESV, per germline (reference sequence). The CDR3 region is CASRDRSKGAYEQYF. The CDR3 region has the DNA TGTGCCAGCAGGGACAGATCTAAAGGCGCCTACGAGCAGTACTTC.

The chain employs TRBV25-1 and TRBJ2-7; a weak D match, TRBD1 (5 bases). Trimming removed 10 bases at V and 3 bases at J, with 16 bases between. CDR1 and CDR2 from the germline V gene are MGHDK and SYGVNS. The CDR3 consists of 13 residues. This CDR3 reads CATQGVLNYEQYF. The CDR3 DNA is TGTGCCACCCAGGGTGTTCTCAACTACGAGCAGTACTTC.

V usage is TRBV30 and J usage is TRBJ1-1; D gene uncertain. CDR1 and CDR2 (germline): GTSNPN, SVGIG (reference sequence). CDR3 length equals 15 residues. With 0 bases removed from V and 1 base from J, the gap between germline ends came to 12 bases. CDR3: CAWSVLGPANTEAFF. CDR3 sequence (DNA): TGTGCCTGGAGTGTACTAGGCCCGGCGAACACTGAAGCTTTCTTT. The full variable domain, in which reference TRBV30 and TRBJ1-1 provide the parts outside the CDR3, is SQTIHQWPATLVQPVGSPLSLECTVEGTSNPNLYWYRQAAGRGLQLLFYSVGIGQISSEVPQNLSASRPQDRQFILSSKKLLLSDSGFYLCAWSVLGPANTEAFFGQGTRLTVV.

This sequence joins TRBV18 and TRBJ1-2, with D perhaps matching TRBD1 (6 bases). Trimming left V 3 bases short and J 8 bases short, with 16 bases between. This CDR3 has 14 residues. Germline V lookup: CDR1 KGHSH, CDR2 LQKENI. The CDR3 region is CASSPDWGAEGYTF. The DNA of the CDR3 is TGTGCCAGCTCACCCGACTGGGGGGCGGAAGGCTACACCTTC.

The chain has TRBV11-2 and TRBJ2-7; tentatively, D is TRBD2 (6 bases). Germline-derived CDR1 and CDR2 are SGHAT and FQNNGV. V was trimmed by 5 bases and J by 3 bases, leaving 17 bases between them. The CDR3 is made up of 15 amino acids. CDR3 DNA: TGTGCCAGCAGCCCAAGGCGGGGCCCCTTCTACGAGCAGTACTTC. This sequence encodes CASSPRRGPFYEQYF.

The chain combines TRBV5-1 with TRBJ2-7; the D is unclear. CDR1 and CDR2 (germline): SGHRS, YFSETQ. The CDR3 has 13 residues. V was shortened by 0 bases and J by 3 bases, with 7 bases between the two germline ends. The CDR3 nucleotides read TGCGCCAGCAGCTTGGCGTCCAACTACGAGCAGTACTTC. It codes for CASSLASNYEQYF.

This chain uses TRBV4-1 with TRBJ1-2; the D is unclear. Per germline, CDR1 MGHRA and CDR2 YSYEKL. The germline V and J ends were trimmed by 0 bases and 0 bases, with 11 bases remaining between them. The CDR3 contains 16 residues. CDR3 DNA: TGCGCCAGCAGCCAAGACCGGGCCGGGGCTAACTATGGCTACACCTTC. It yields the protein CASSQDRAGANYGYTF.

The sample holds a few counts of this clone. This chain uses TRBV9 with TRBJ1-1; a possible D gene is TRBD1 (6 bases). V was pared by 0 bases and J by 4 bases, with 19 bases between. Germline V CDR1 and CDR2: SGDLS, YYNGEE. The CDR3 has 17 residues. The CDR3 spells CASSVGEGVPRGTEAFF. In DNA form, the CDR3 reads TGTGCCAGCAGCGTAGGGGAGGGGGTGCCCCGAGGCACTGAAGCTTTCTTT.

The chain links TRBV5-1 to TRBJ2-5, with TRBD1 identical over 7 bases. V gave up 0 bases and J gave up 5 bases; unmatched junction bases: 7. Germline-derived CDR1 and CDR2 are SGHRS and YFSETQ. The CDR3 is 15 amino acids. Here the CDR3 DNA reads TGCGCCAGCAGCTTGGCAGGGACAGCTGGGGAGACCCAGTACTTC. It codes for CASSLAGTAGETQYF.

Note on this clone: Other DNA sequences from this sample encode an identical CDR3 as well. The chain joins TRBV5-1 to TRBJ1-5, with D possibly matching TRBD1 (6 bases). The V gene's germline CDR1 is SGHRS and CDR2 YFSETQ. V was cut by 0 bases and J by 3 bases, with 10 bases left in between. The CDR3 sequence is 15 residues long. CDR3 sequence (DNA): TGCGCCAGCAGCTTGGGCAGGGGCCTCAATCAGCCCCAGCATTTT. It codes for CASSLGRGLNQPQHF. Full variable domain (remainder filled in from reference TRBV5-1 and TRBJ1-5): KAGVTQTPRYLIKTRGQQVTLSCSPISGHRSVSWYQQTPGQGLQFLFEYFSETQRNKGNFPGRFSGRQFSNSRSEMNVSTLELGDSALYLCASSLGRGLNQPQHFGDGTRLSIL.

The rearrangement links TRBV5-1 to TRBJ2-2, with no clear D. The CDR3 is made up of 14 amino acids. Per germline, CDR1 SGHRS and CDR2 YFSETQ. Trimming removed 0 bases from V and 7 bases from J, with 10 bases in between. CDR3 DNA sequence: TGCGCCAGCAGCTTGGGGCAGGCGAACGGGGAGCTGTTTTTT. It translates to CASSLGQANGELFF.

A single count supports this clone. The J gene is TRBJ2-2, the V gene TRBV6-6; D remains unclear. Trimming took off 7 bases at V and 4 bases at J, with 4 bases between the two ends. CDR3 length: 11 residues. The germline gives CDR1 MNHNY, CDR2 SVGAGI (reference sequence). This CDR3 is CASTSTGELFF. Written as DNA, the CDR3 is TGTGCCAGCACAAGCACCGGGGAGCTGTTTTTT.